This TCR beta chain was recorded in a study of PD-1 blockade in classical Hodgkin lymphoma. The CDR3 length is 15 residues. V gave up 0 bases and J gave up 7 bases; unmatched junction bases: 6. Germline V gene lookup returns CDR1 GTSNPN and CDR2 SVGIG (reference sequence). Time point meaning: cycle 4 day 1 (C4D1), after more than 5 weeks of nivolumab. Every patient had relapsed following autologous stem cell transplantation, and cohorts differed in brentuximab vedotin exposure. Purification of CD4+ T cells from thawed PBMCs was performed via magnetic negative selection. TCRdb keeps only in-frame clones here, not all; method: immunoSEQ multiplex PCR. The sample shows 4,000 to 5,000 clones, over 60% of them seen only once.

The chain couples TRBV30 to TRBJ2-3; TRBD1 matches 11 bases. The sequencing here drew on CD4+ T cells from blood, taken before the fourth cycle of nivolumab. The TCR was taken from a human donor with classical Hodgkin lymphoma. The chain's CDR3 is CAWSVGTGGSNTQYF. In nucleotides, the CDR3 is TGTGCCTGGAGTGTGGGGACAGGGGGATCAAATACGCAGTATTTT.